These 32 T cell receptor beta chains were all obtained from the same sample, sequenced in a study of cytomegalovirus exposure and HLA in healthy donors (dated by TCRdb to the late 2010s). Libraries were made using the immunoSEQ multiplex PCR assay. For the multiplex PCR, a mixture combining 60 forward primers for TCR Vbeta segments and 13 reverse primers for TCR Jbeta segments was used. The immuneACCESS repertoire file appears here via TCRdb, limited to in-frame rearrangements. These files lack a portion of the clones; in checked studies, under half of the deficit traces to unresolved V genes, and the cause of the others is not known. The sample table lists around 80,000 clones, over 65% of them with a count of one. 4% to 5% of the sample lies in the top ten. The sequenced material came from PBMCs. The source of these receptors is a man aged 35 to 55 in good health and CMV-seronegative.

The chain joins TRBV5-8 to TRBJ2-7; possible D gene TRBD2, 5 bases. The ends were cut back, 0 bases at V and 0 bases at J, with 10 bases in the middle. Germline lookup yields CDR1 SGHTS and CDR2 YDEGEE. CDR3 length: 15 amino acids. The CDR3 sequence: CASSLVALSSYEQYF. The CDR3 nucleotides are TGTGCCAGCAGCTTGGTAGCGCTGAGCTCCTACGAGCAGTACTTC.

This sequence joins TRBV29-1 and TRBJ1-4, with 9 bases lining up with TRBD1. Germline CDR1 reads SQVTM; CDR2 reads ANQGSEA. The CDR3 sequence is 13 residues long. With V trimmed by 8 bases and J by 6 bases, 7 bases remained unmatched. The CDR3 DNA is TGCAGCTATTCCCGGGACAGGGATGAAAAACTGTTTTTT. It is translated as CSYSRDRDEKLFF. Using reference TRBV29-1 and TRBJ1-4 for the parts outside the CDR3, the full variable domain is SAVISQKPSRDICQRGTSLTIQCQVDSQVTMMFWYRQQPGQSLTLIATANQGSEATYESGFVIDKFPISRPNLTFSTLTVSNMSPEDSSIYLCSYSRDRDEKLFFGSGTQLSVL.

V and J are TRBV28 and TRBJ2-7, with 8 bases aligning to TRBD2. CDR1 is MDHEN and CDR2 is SYDVKM in the germline V gene. J gave up 2 bases and V 2 bases, and 8 bases lay outside the gene matches. The CDR3 spans 16 residues. DNA for the CDR3: TGTGCCAGCAGTTTAAGTCGAGTAGCGGGAACCTACGAGCAGTACTTC. It yields the protein CASSLSRVAGTYEQYF.

The chain couples TRBV4-3 to TRBJ2-2, with a weak D call TRBD1 (5 bases). V lost 1 base to trimming and J lost 1 base, with 13 bases between them. The CDR3 spans 17 residues. Germline-derived CDR1 and CDR2 are LGHNA and YSLEER. This chain's CDR3 is CASSQGTTALNTGELFF. The CDR3 bases are TGCGCCAGCAGCCAAGGGACGACAGCTCTGAACACCGGGGAGCTGTTTTTT.

This clone occurred a few times. The chain combines TRBV4-1 with TRBJ1-1, with TRBD1 as a possible D gene (6 bases). Trimming removed 0 bases from V and 8 bases from J, with 10 bases in between. This CDR3 is built from 13 residues. Germline lookup yields CDR1 MGHRA and CDR2 YSYEKL. CDR3 nucleotide sequence: TGCGCCAGCAGCCAAGAAAGGACAGTGGAAGCTTTCTTT. Translation gives CASSQERTVEAFF.

The chain combines TRBV7-9 with TRBJ2-7; D is uncertain. V lost 5 bases and J 2 bases, leaving 7 bases between the germline ends. This CDR3 is built from 12 residues. CDR1 is SEHNR, CDR2 FQNEAQ, per germline (reference sequence). For the CDR3, the DNA is TGTGCCAGCAGCCCGGTGACCTACGAGCAGTACTTC. It codes for CASSPVTYEQYF.

V and J are TRBV27 and TRBJ1-5; D not certain. Looked up from germline, CDR1 is MNHEY and CDR2 is SMNVEV (reference sequence). The length of the CDR3 is 13 residues. V was shortened by 4 bases and J by 9 bases, with 13 bases between the two germline ends. The CDR3: CASSSSPGRPQHF. CDR3 sequence (DNA): TGTGCCAGCAGTTCTAGTCCTGGTCGGCCCCAGCATTTT.

The CDR3: CSDGRLNTEAFF. DNA of the CDR3: TGCAGCGATGGGAGGCTCAACACTGAAGCTTTCTTT. This rearrangement joins TRBV29-1 to TRBJ1-1; D gene unclear. Germline CDR1 SQVTM, CDR2 ANQGSEA. This CDR3 contains 12 residues. V was pared by 7 bases and J by 2 bases, with 11 bases between. Drawing the rest from reference TRBV29-1 and TRBJ1-1, the complete variable domain is SAVISQKPSRDICQRGTSLTIQCQVDSQVTMMFWYRQQPGQSLTLIATANQGSEATYESGFVIDKFPISRPNLTFSTLTVSNMSPEDSSIYLCSDGRLNTEAFFGQGTRLTVV.

The chain couples TRBV19 to TRBJ1-2; weak D call: TRBD1 (5 bases). Trimming left V 5 bases short and J 8 bases short, with 15 bases between. Per germline, CDR1 LNHDA and CDR2 SQIVND (reference sequence). The CDR3 has 13 residues. CDR3 sequence reads: CASSLRDSGGYTF. The CDR3 DNA reads as TGTGCCAGTAGTCTCCGGGACTCAGGAGGCTACACCTTC.

J is TRBJ2-7 and V is TRBV18; 15 nucleotides align to TRBD2. Germline-derived CDR1 and CDR2 are KGHSH and LQKENI. The CDR3 is 15 residues long. V lost 8 bases to trimming and J lost 6 bases; unmatched junction nucleotides: 8. CDR3 residues: CASPWTSGRAVEQYF. CDR3 sequence (DNA): TGTGCCAGCCCATGGACTAGCGGGAGGGCCGTCGAGCAGTACTTC.

CDR3 amino acids: CATVLAGPGRGNEQFF. Written as DNA, the CDR3 is TGTGCCACCGTACTAGCGGGACCCGGGCGGGGCAATGAGCAGTTCTTC. The V call is TRBV15, the J call TRBJ2-1; 10 bases map to TRBD2. CDR3 length: 16 amino acids. V dropped 8 bases and J dropped 6; count of bases not matched to a gene: 13. Germline assignment: CDR1 LNHNV and CDR2 YYDKDF (reference sequence).

The gene calls are TRBV18 and TRBJ2-7, with D possibly being TRBD2 (5 bases). This CDR3 region has 11 residues. Germline V CDR1 and CDR2: KGHSH, LQKENI. Trimming pared 8 bases from V and 5 bases from J, leaving 10 bases between. CDR3 bases: TGTGCCAGCGCAGAGGGTGACGAGCAGTACTTC. Translating it yields CASAEGDEQYF.

The chain carries TRBV30 and TRBJ2-1, with 12 bases that match TRBD2. The CDR3 totals 16 residues. V shed 4 bases and J 12 bases; nucleotides not matched to a gene: 16. The germline gives CDR1 GTSNPN, CDR2 SVGIG (reference sequence). CDR3 bases: TGTGCCTGGATCGGAGCCGGGACTAGCGGGTGGGCGGTGCAGTTCTTC. This translates into CAWIGAGTSGWAVQFF.

This sequence joins TRBV29-1 and TRBJ2-5; 7 nucleotides align to TRBD1. The end of the DNA is better explained by TRBJ2-7, so the J call may be wrong. Germline lookup yields CDR1 SQVTM and CDR2 ANQGSEA. This CDR3 has 11 residues. Written as DNA, the CDR3 is TGCAGCCCGGGGACAGAGTACGAGCAGTACTTC. Protein sequence: CSPGTEYEQYF.

This clone showed up just a few times. The V and J genes are TRBV5-4 and TRBJ2-7; 9 nucleotides agree with TRBD2. Germline CDR1 reads SGHNT; CDR2 reads YYREEE (reference sequence). There are 17 residues in the CDR3. The trim removed 2 bases at V and 4 bases at J, leaving 13 bases unmatched. CDR3 DNA: TGTGCCAGCAGCTTTATCAGCGGGAGGCCAAGAAGTTACGAGCAGTACTTC. Translation gives CASSFISGRPRSYEQYF.

This clone was found a few times. The rearrangement joins TRBV5-4 to TRBJ1-1, with TRBD1 matching 7 bases. V shed 6 bases, J shed 5 bases, and the junction held 16 bases outside the gene matches. The CDR3 contains 16 residues. CDR1 is SGHNT and CDR2 is YYREEE in the germline V gene (reference sequence). In DNA, the CDR3 is TGTGCCAGCATCCTCAACATAGGGGGCGCTGGGACTGAAGCTTTCTTT. This codes for CASILNIGGAGTEAFF.

This clone was seen just once. This chain uses TRBV6-4 with TRBJ2-7; 9 nucleotides line up with TRBD2. Unmatched junction bases numbered 16, after V lost 5 bases and J lost 2 bases. Germline CDR1 reads MRHNA; CDR2 reads SNTAGT. This CDR3 is 18 amino acids long. The CDR3 DNA is TGTGCCAGCAGTACCCCTACGGGACTAGCAGAAGCCACCTACGAGCAGTACTTC. This codes for CASSTPTGLAEATYEQYF.

The chain uses TRBV5-4 and TRBJ2-1, with D perhaps matching TRBD2 (5 bases). There are 15 residues in the CDR3. Germline-derived CDR1 and CDR2 are SGHNT and YYREEE (reference sequence). V was shortened by 1 base and J by 7 bases, with 15 bases between the two germline ends. This CDR3 reads CASSLLSGALNEQFF. CDR3 in DNA: TGTGCCAGCAGCTTGTTGAGCGGAGCGCTTAATGAGCAGTTCTTC.

This chain joins TRBV28 and TRBJ1-1, with no clear D. This CDR3 is 13 amino acids long. From germline, CDR1 is MDHEN and CDR2 SYDVKM. V lost 3 bases, J lost 3 bases, and 8 bases lay in between. This CDR3 reads CASSFTGDTEAFF. CDR3 bases: TGTGCCAGCAGTTTTACGGGAGACACTGAAGCTTTCTTT.

The rearrangement uses TRBV5-4 and TRBJ2-7; 7 nucleotides line up with TRBD2. The CDR3 contains 14 residues. The germline gives CDR1 SGHNT, CDR2 YYREEE (reference sequence). Trimming removed 0 bases from V and 4 bases from J; junction bases left unmatched: 4. CDR3 nucleotides: TGTGCCAGCAGCTTGGATGGGAGGGGATACGAGCAGTACTTC. Residues: CASSLDGRGYEQYF.

V usage is TRBV6-4 and J usage is TRBJ2-1, with TRBD2 identical over 10 bases. CDR1 and CDR2 from the germline V gene are MRHNA and SNTAGT. CDR3 length: 14 residues. With V trimmed by 6 bases and J by 5 bases, 4 bases remained unmatched. The CDR3 protein is CASSGLAGDNEQFF. The CDR3 DNA reads TGTGCCAGCAGCGGGCTAGCGGGAGACAATGAGCAGTTCTTC.

CDR3 DNA: TGTGCCAGCTCACCATCCGGGACACCTCGGGTCGAGCAGTACTTC. It codes for CASSPSGTPRVEQYF. The chain recombines TRBV18 with TRBJ2-7; D is possibly TRBD1 (6 bases). The CDR3 spans 15 residues. Germline V gene sequence: CDR1 KGHSH, CDR2 LQKENI. V dropped 2 bases and J dropped 6 bases, with 17 bases sitting between them.

Here the CDR3 reads CASSPGDYEQYF. Written as DNA, the CDR3 is TGTGCCAGCTCACCCGGGGACTACGAGCAGTACTTC. The chain has TRBV18 and TRBJ2-7; a possible D gene is TRBD2 (5 bases). Trimming left V 3 bases short and J 3 bases short, with 6 bases between. The germline V gene encodes CDR1 KGHSH and CDR2 LQKENI. This CDR3 has 12 amino acids.

This clone was detected a few times. Its ends do not fully match the called genes, so a read error is possible. The rearrangement links TRBV28 to TRBJ1-1, with no clear D. The V gene's germline CDR1 is MDHEN and CDR2 SYDVKM. This CDR3 is 13 amino acids long. CDR3 sequence: CASRLYRSTEAFF. As DNA, the CDR3 is TGTGCCAGCAGATTATACCGGAGCACTGAAGCTTTCTTT. The variable domain in full, with the rest retrieved from reference TRBV28 and TRBJ1-1, is DVKVTQSSRYLVKRTGEKVFLECVQDMDHENMFWYRQDPGLGLRLIYFSYDVKMKEKGDIPEGYSVSREKKERFSLILESASTNQTSMYLCASRLYRSTEAFFGQGTRLTVV.

This chain uses TRBV9 with TRBJ2-1; 9 nucleotides line up with TRBD2. Losses at the gene ends were 3 bases for V and 4 bases for J; bases not matched to a gene: 5. This CDR3 spans 15 amino acids. CDR1 and CDR2 from the germline V gene are SGDLS and YYNGEE. The CDR3 sequence: CASSDRLAAYNEQFF. The CDR3 region has the DNA TGTGCCAGCAGCGATCGACTAGCGGCTTACAATGAGCAGTTCTTC.

This clone was observed a few times. Different DNA sequences within this sample yield the same CDR3. The chain joins TRBV2 to TRBJ2-2; 8 bases agree with TRBD1. CDR3 length: 17 amino acids. Unmatched junction bases numbered 8, after V lost 0 bases and J lost 5 bases. CDR1 is SNHLY, CDR2 FYNNEI, per germline. CDR3 bases: TGTGCCAGCAGTGAAGCAGTGGACAGGGCCCGAACCGGGGAGCTGTTTTTT. It specifies CASSEAVDRARTGELFF. The full variable domain, rest sourced from reference TRBV2 and TRBJ2-2, is EPEVTQTPSHQVTQMGQEVILRCVPISNHLYFYWYRQILGQKVEFLVSFYNNEISEKSEIFDDQFSVERPDGSNFTLKIRSTKLEDSAMYFCASSEAVDRARTGELFFGEGSRLTVL.

This clone appeared once. The chain employs TRBV7-2 and TRBJ2-2; 13 positions match TRBD2. The junction had 2 bases not matched to a gene; V was cut back by 1 base and J by 6 bases. The CDR3 spans 16 residues. Germline V CDR1 and CDR2: SGHTA, FQGNSA. The CDR3 sequence: CASSLVGTSGAGELFF. In nucleotides, the CDR3 is TGTGCCAGCAGCTTAGTAGGGACTAGCGGGGCCGGGGAGCTGTTTTTT.

The rearrangement uses TRBV10-3 and TRBJ2-7; 13 positions match TRBD2. Germline V gene lookup returns CDR1 ENHRY and CDR2 SYGVKD. V gave up 0 bases and J gave up 3 bases; unmatched junction bases: 8. The CDR3 extends over 18 amino acids. CDR3 bases: TGTGCCATCAGTGAGTCTGGGACTAGCGGGAAAGGGCTCTACGAGCAGTACTTC. Protein product: CAISESGTSGKGLYEQYF.

V and J are TRBV5-4 and TRBJ2-1; D is unclear. V was shortened by 0 bases and J by 3 bases, with 10 bases between the two germline ends. This CDR3 is 15 amino acids long. The V gene's germline CDR1 is SGHNT and CDR2 YYREEE (reference sequence). The CDR3 nucleotides are TGTGCCAGCAGCTTGGGCCTAGAAGACTACAATGAGCAGTTCTTC. Protein product: CASSLGLEDYNEQFF.

This clone occurred a few times. The chain combines TRBV19 with TRBJ1-5; no definite D call. The CDR3 consists of 14 residues. Looked up from germline, CDR1 is LNHDA and CDR2 is SQIVND (reference sequence). Trimming took 7 bases from V and 2 from J, leaving 12 bases between them. The CDR3 DNA reads as TGTGCCAGTACCCCCTCCTCGGGCAATCAGCCCCAGCATTTT. This sequence encodes CASTPSSGNQPQHF. Drawing the rest from reference TRBV19 and TRBJ1-5, the complete variable domain is DGGITQSPKYLFRKEGQNVTLSCEQNLNHDAMYWYRQDPGQGLRLIYYSQIVNDFQKGDIAEGYSVSREKKESFPLTVTSAQKNPTAFYLCASTPSSGNQPQHFGDGTRLSIL.

The V and J genes are TRBV7-2 and TRBJ2-1, with 8 bases identical to TRBD2. The CDR3 runs to 15 residues. The V gene end was trimmed by 5 bases and the J gene end by 2 bases; junction bases not matched to a gene: 5. Germline values: CDR1 SGHTA, CDR2 FQGNSA. CDR3 bases: TGTGCCAGCAGCCCGACTAGCGAACCCTACAATGAGCAGTTCTTC. Translation: CASSPTSEPYNEQFF.

CDR3 sequence (DNA): TGTGCCAGCAGCTTAGGACAGGGGGGCATCCATGAGCAGTTCTTC. Translation gives CASSLGQGGIHEQFF. The rearrangement joins TRBV7-8 to TRBJ2-1; 9 bases are a match to TRBD1. V gave up 1 base and J gave up 8 bases; unmatched junction bases: 6. This CDR3 is built from 15 residues. CDR1 is SGHVS and CDR2 is FQNEAQ in the germline V gene.